This TCR beta chain came from a study of cytomegalovirus exposure and HLA in healthy donors (dated by TCRdb to 2016 to 2017). For the wider study: A later analysis indicated that the 120 validation repertoires were generated on the platform also employed for the approximately 700 repertoires of the first cohort. The study aimed to test whether signatures of past pathogen exposure could be identified by cataloging public T cell receptors. In addition to the first cohort of hundreds of subjects, a separate validation cohort of about 120 different subjects was used. To predict cytomegalovirus infection status, the study brought together high-throughput TCR immunosequencing, statistical association of individual TCRs with disease status, and machine learning. Overall results and qualifications from the work: In both the original and validation cohorts, the classifier was reported to diagnose cytomegalovirus status with high specificity and sensitivity. The authors suggested that the approach could potentially be extended to other disease states and immunological phenotypes. Most TCR sequences were seen in very few donors, while some public TCRs were found in many individuals. In vitro tests confirmed that a few of the cytomegalovirus-associated TCR beta chains recognize cytomegalovirus antigens. A later analysis found that TCRs clustered in the first cohort also tended to co-occur in the 120 or so validation repertoires, with 94% of cluster scores above 0. A later analysis lacked HLA typing for the validation cohort, so it scored co-occurrence in that cohort across all 110 or so repertoires. The study gave a list of 150 to 200 TCR beta chains associated with cytomegalovirus.

As for this clone: Its recognized antigen is unknown. No per-base quality is available; no much larger clone lies one base away.

The library came from the immunoSEQ multiplex PCR assay. The authors' pipeline ran thus. To diagnose cytomegalovirus status from the catalog of TCR beta chain sequences, a statistical classification framework was built. As stored in TCRdb, this immuneACCESS dataset retains in-frame rearrangements with V and J assigned. A fraction of the clones does not appear; measured against another copy, unresolved V genes explain less than half of the discrepancy, and the remainder lacks a known reason. The DNA gave D and trimming, while V, J and clone size come from that table. Here the sample has around 200,000 clones; about 81% occur a single time. The top ten constitute around 1.2% of the sample. The CDR3, cysteine through phenylalanine, is 15 amino acids long. Solely the CDR3 DNA is kept, with 45 bases framed from the first base. The germline V gene sets CDR1 to SGHDT and CDR2 to YYEEEE. V has 1 base trimmed and J has 5 bases trimmed; junction bases matching no gene number 5.

The donors were included in the validation cohort of 100 to 150 subjects, a group kept apart from the roughly 700-subject first cohort. The sequenced sample consisted of PBMCs. The sequence was obtained from a young woman in good health and CMV-seronegative. This chain is built from TRBV5-6 and TRBJ1-4; TRBD1 fits 7 bases in the junction. The CDR3 reads CASSLIGTENEKLFF. The sequenced DNA: TGTGCCAGCAGCTTGATAGGGACAGAGAATGAAAAACTGTTTTTT.